One T cell receptor beta chain is described in this entry. In the original workflow: Estimates of nucleated cell counts were drawn from the amplification of reference gene primers. The data were produced by immunoSEQ multiplex PCR, yet TCRdb's version contains in-frame clones alone and is incomplete. The D gene and trimming were derived from the DNA, and the V and J assignments and clone size from that table. Of approximately 220,000 clones listed, about four fifths are singletons. Germline assignment: CDR1 LGHDT and CDR2 YNNKEL (reference sequence). V dropped 5 bases and J dropped 2 bases, with 9 bases sitting between them. The CDR3 has 13 amino acids. This record comes from a study of blood T cell repertoires in COVID-19. Study-wide background: Both acute and convalescent COVID-19 samples were obtained from the United States, Italy and Spain. In each case, the material was cDNA or gDNA derived from T cells, B-cell-depleted T cells, or PBMCs.

The TCR was taken from a woman between 35 and 50 years old with active or convalescent COVID-19. Material for sequencing was peripheral blood. The V call is TRBV3-1 (or the pseudogene TRBV3-2), the J call TRBJ1-2; unclear D gene. The CDR3 loop is CASSFRKNYGYTF. The DNA of the CDR3 is TGTGCCAGCAGCTTCAGGAAAAACTATGGCTACACCTTC.